What follows are 3 T cell receptor beta chains derived from one specimen sequenced in a study of blood T cells in healthy people across ages. A second PCR of about 7 to 12 cycles used a sample-barcoded 5' primer and a J-beta primer mix. From the 5' RACE reads, TCRdb called clonotypes with MiXCR, one entry per CDR3 protein. The table lists 550,000 to 750,000 distinct CDR3 sequences, roughly 20% of them singletons. Sequenced sample: blood. These receptors came from a man in his sixties or seventies in good health.

This clonotype came up a few times. This chain uses TRBV24-1 with TRBJ2-1; a possible D gene is TRBD1 (6 bases). This CDR3 has 13 residues. The germline V gene encodes CDR1 KGHDR and CDR2 SFDVKD. V lost 4 bases, J lost 5 bases, and 8 bases lay in between. CDR3 amino acids: CATSDRGHNEQFF. In DNA form, the CDR3 reads TGTGCCACCAGTGACAGGGGCCACAATGAGCAGTTCTTC.

The chain joins TRBV27 to TRBJ2-7; possibly TRBD2 for D (6 bases). This CDR3 region has 14 residues. V was pared by 8 bases and J by 2 bases, with 16 bases between. Looked up from germline, CDR1 is MNHEY and CDR2 is SMNVEV (reference sequence). CDR3 bases: TGTGCCAGCGCGGGACGCCACTCTACCTACGAGCAGTACTTC. It codes for CASAGRHSTYEQYF.

The rearrangement links TRBV2 to TRBJ2-3; a possible D gene is TRBD2 (5 bases). Trimming took 3 bases from V and 1 from J, leaving 11 bases between them. This CDR3 contains 15 residues. The germline V gene encodes CDR1 SNHLY and CDR2 FYNNEI. The CDR3 coding sequence is TGTGCCAGCAGTGATTCGGGGTTGGGCACAGATACGCAGTATTTT. Amino acid sequence: CASSDSGLGTDTQYF.